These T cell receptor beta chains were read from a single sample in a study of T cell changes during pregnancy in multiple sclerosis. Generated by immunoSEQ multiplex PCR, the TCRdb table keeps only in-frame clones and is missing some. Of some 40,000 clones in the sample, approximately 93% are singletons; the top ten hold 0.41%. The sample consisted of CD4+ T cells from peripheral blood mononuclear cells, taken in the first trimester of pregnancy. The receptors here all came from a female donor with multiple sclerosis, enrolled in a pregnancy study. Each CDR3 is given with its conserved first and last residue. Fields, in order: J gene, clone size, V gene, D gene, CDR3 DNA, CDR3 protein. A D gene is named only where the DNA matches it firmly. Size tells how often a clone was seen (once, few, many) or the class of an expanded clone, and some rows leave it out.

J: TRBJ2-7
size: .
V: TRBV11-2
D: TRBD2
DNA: TGTGCCAGCAGCTTAAATAGCGGGGGGGCCTACGAGCAGTACTTC
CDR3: CASSLNSGGAYEQYF

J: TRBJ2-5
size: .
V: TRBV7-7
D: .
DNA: TGTGCCAGCAGCTTAGAGGGCGGGAACCAAGAGACCCAGTACTTC
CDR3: CASSLEGGNQETQYF

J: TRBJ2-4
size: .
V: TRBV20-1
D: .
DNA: TGCAGTGCCGGGAGTCCGGGGTCCCAGTACTTC
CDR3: CSAGSPGSQYF

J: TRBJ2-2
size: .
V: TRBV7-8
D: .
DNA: TGTGCCAGCAGTCATAGTCGAATCGGGAACACCGGGGAGCTGTTTTTT
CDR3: CASSHSRIGNTGELFF

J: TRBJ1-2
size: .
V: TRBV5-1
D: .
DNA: TGCGCCAGCAGCGTTACTGTTAACTATGGCTACACCTTC
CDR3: CASSVTVNYGYTF

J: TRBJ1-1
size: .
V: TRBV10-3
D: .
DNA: TGTGCCATCAGTGAGTCAGGAGGGCTGAACACTGAAGCTTTCTTT
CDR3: CAISESGGLNTEAFF

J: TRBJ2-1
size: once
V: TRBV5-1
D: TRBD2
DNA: TGCGCCAGCAGCTTGTTGACTAGCGGGGGGGCCCGTGATGAGCAGTTCTTC
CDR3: CASSLLTSGGARDEQFF

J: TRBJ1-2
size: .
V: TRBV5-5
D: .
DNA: TGTGCCAGCAGCTTGGAACCCCAGATGGACTATGGCTACACCTTC
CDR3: CASSLEPQMDYGYTF

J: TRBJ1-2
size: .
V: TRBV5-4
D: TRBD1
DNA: TGTGCCAGCAGCTCGCCGGGACAGGGCGAATATGGCTACACCTTC
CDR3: CASSSPGQGEYGYTF

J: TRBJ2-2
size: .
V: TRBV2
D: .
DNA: TGTGCCGGAACCATTCAGGGTTACACCGGGGAGCTGTTTTTT
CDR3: CAGTIQGYTGELFF

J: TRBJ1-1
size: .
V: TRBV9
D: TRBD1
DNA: TGTGCCAGCAGCGTAGGGGCAGGGGGCGCGTACACTGAAGCTTTCTTT
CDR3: CASSVGAGGAYTEAFF

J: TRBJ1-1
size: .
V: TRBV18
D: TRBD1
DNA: TGTGCCAGCTCACCTCTACCGGACAGGGGGAACACTGAAGCTTTCTTT
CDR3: CASSPLPDRGNTEAFF

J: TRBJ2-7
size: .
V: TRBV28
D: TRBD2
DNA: TGTGCCAGCAGTTCCTCGGGGGGGTCCTACGAGCAGTACTTC
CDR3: CASSSSGGSYEQYF

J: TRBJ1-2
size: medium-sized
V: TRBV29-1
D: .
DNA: TGCAGCGTTGATCTTGCGGGCTACACCTTC
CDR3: CSVDLAGYTF

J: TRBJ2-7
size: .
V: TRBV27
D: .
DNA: TGTGCCAGCGGAATGGACAGAGCCGAGCAGTACTTC
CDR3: CASGMDRAEQYF

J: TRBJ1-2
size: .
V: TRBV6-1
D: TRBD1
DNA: TGTGCCAGCAGGGACAGGTCCGCGGGGTACTATGGCTACACCTTC
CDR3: CASRDRSAGYYGYTF

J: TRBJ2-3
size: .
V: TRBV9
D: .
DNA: TGTGCCAGCAGCCCTCAACCAGGGCTCGGCACAGATACGCAGTATTTT
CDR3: CASSPQPGLGTDTQYF

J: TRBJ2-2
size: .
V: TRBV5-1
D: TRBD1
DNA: TGCGCCAGCAGCTTTTCCCAGGGGGCCACCGGGGAGCTGTTTTTT
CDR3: CASSFSQGATGELFF

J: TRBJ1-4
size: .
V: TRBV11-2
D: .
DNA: TGTGCCAGCAGCTTACAGGGGACGCTTTATGAAAAACTGTTTTTT
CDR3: CASSLQGTLYEKLFF

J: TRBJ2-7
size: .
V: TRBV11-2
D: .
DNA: TGTGCCAGCAGCTTAATAGTGAGGGAGCAGTACTTC
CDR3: CASSLIVREQYF

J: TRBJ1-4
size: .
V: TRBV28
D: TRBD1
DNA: TGTGCCAGCCGAAGACAGGGGGCTGAAAAACTGTTTTTT
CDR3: CASRRQGAEKLFF

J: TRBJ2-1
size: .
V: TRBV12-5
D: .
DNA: TGTGCTAGTGGTTCTCGAGGATCAAATGAGCAGTTCTTC
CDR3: CASGSRGSNEQFF

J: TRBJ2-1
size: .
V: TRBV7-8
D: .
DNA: TGTGCCAGCTACCCGGACTACTCCGATGAGCAGTTCTTC
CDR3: CASYPDYSDEQFF

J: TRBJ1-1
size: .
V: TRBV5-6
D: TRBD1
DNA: TGTGCCAGCAGAGTAGACAGGGAGTCAACTGAAGCTTTCTTT
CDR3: CASRVDRESTEAFF

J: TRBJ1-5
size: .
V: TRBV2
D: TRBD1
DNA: TGTGCCAGCAGTGACACAGGGGGCTTTGGGCAGCCCCAGCATTTT
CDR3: CASSDTGGFGQPQHF

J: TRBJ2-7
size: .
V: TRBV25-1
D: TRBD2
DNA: TGTGCCAGCAGCCGGGGACTAGCGGGCGACTCCTACGAGCAGTACTTC
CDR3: CASSRGLAGDSYEQYF

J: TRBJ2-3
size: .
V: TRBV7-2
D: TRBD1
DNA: TGTGCCAGCAGCCCCCGGACAGGTCTTACAGATACGCAGTATTTT
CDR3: CASSPRTGLTDTQYF

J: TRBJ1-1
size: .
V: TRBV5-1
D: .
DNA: TGCGCCAGCAGCTTTTCTTCCGGGAACACTGAAGCTTTCTTT
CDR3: CASSFSSGNTEAFF

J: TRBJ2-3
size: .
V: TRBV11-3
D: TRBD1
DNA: TGTGCCAGCAGCTTAGATGGGACAGGCACAGATACGCAGTATTTT
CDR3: CASSLDGTGTDTQYF

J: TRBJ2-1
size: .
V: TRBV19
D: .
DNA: TGTGCCAGTATGCGGGGGCCGGCGTCGTTAGAGCAGTTCTTC
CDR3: CASMRGPASLEQFF

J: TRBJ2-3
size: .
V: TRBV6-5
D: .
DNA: TGTGCCAGCAACCTAGCGAAAAGCACAGATACGCAGTATTTT
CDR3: CASNLAKSTDTQYF

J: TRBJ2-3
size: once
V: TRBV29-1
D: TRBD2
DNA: TGCAGCGTTTGGCTAGCGGGAGGTCCACATACGCAGTATTTT
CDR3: CSVWLAGGPHTQYF

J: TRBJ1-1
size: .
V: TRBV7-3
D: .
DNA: TGTGCCAGCAGACGAGCAGGGGAGAACACTGAAGCTTTCTTT
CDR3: CASRRAGENTEAFF

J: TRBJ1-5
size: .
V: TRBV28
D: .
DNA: TGTGCCAGCAGTTTAGGATTCGGGTTGGATCAGCCCCAGCATTTT
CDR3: CASSLGFGLDQPQHF

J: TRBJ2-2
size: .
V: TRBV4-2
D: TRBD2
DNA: TGTGCCAGCAGCCAAGAGACTAGCGGGCCCGGGGAGCTGTTTTTT
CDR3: CASSQETSGPGELFF

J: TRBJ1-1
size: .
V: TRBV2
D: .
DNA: TGTGCCAGCAGTGAAGCGCAAGGGGTTAAAGCTTTCTTT
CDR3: CASSEAQGVKAFF

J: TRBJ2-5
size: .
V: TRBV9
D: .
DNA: TGTGCCAGCAGCGTTCAGGGGTCACAAGAGACCCAGTACTTC
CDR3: CASSVQGSQETQYF

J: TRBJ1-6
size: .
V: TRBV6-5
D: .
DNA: TGTGCCAGCAGTCTAAACAGGGTTGGGGGCTCACCCCTCCACTTT
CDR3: CASSLNRVGGSPLHF

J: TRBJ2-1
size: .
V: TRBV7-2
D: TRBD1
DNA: TGTGCCAGCAGCCCCCCGGGACAGGGGTTCTTC
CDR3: CASSPPGQGFF

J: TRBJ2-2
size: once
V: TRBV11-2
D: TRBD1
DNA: TGTGCCAGCAGCTTAGGGACAGGTTGGACCGGGGAGCTGTTTTTT
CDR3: CASSLGTGWTGELFF

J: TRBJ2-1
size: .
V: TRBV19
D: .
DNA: TGTGCCAGTAGTATTGTGGGAGCGTCCTACAATGAGCAGTTCTTC
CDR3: CASSIVGASYNEQFF

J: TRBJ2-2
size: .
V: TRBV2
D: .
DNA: TGTGCCAGCAGTGGTCAGGGGAGGGTCACCGGGGAGCTGTTTTTT
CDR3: CASSGQGRVTGELFF

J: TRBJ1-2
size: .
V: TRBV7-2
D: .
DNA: TGTGCCAGCAGCTTAGAAAGAGCGACAGGAGGAAACACCTTC
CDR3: CASSLERATGGNTF

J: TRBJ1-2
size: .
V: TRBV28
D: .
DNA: TGTGCCAGCGACTCAACAAGGGGCTACACCTTC
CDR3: CASDSTRGYTF

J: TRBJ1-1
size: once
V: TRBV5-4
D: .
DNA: TGTGCCAGCAGCTTGGCCCAGGGCAACACTGAAGCTTTCTTT
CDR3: CASSLAQGNTEAFF

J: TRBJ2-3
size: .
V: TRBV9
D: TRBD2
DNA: TGTGCCAGCAGCGCCCGCACTAGCGGGGGCTCAGATACGCAGTATTTT
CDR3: CASSARTSGGSDTQYF

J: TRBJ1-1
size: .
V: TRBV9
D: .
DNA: TGTGCCAGCAGCGTAGTGCGGGACACTGAAGCTTTCTTT
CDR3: CASSVVRDTEAFF

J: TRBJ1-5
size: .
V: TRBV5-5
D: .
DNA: TGTGCCAGCAGCTTGGCCGCGGGCAATCAGCCCCAGCATTTT
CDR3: CASSLAAGNQPQHF

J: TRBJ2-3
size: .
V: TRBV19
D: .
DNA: TGTGCCAGTAGTCCCTGGGTGGGCGACAGCACAGATACGCAGTATTTT
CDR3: CASSPWVGDSTDTQYF

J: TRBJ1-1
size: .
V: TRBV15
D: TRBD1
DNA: TGTGCCACCAGCGCATCGGCCGGCACAGGGGCGAACACTGAAGCTTTCTTT
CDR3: CATSASAGTGANTEAFF

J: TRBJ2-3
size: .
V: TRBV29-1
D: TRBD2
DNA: TGCAGCGTGGGGGGAGGGGCAGATACGCAGTATTTT
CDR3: CSVGGGADTQYF

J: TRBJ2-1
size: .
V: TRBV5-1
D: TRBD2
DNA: TGCGCCAGCACCAGTACTAGCGGGGGCAATGAGCAGTTCTTC
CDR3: CASTSTSGGNEQFF

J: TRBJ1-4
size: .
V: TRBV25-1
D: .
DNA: TGTGCCAGCAGTCCCTTGGGCCTAGGAGGGGAAAAACTGTTTTTT
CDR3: CASSPLGLGGEKLFF

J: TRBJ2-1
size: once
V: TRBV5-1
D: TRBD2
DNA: TGCGCCAGCAGCTTGGAGGGACTAGCGGGGGGGTTCTTC
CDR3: CASSLEGLAGGFF

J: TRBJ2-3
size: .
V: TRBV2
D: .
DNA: TGTGCCAGCAAACCAGGGTCAGATACGCAGTATTTT
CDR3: CASKPGSDTQYF

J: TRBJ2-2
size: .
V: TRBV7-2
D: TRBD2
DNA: TGTGCCAGCAGCCTACAACTAGCGGCTAACACCGGGGAGCTGTTTTTT
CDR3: CASSLQLAANTGELFF

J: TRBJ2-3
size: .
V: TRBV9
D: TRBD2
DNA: TGTGCCAGCAGCGTAGGAACTAGCGGGCTAACAGATACGCAGTATTTT
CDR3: CASSVGTSGLTDTQYF